The following is a T cell receptor beta chain sequence with its context. What it binds is unknown. Treatment here: roughly 19 received Ad26.COV2.S at low or high dose, single or two shots; 5 received placebo; per-sample allocation not given. The investigators took samples on day 63 after the first vaccine or placebo injection. The data derive from a study of Ad26.COV2.S vaccination and SARS-CoV-2 variants. Profiling relied on immunoSEQ multiplex PCR, and the TCRdb table lists in-frame clones only, not all of them. The data hold approximately 240,000 clones, with approximately 90% observed a single time. Regarding the study as a whole: With respect to non-spike TCR breadth, vaccine and placebo recipients were similar.

The sequence was collected from a person aged 18-65 years who received the Ad26.COV2.S COVID-19 vaccine or a placebo. The source was peripheral blood, collected in a trial of Ad26.COV2.S vaccine versus placebo.

The CDR3 nucleotides read TGTGCCAGCAGGTCACTCGGTAGCACAGATACGCAGTATTTT. Protein sequence: CASRSLGSTDTQYF. The chain is built from TRBV6-5 and TRBJ2-3; D unclear. Germline V gives CDR1 MNHEY, CDR2 SVGAGI. V shed 6 bases and J shed 0 bases, with 10 bases lying between them. The CDR3 totals 14 residues.